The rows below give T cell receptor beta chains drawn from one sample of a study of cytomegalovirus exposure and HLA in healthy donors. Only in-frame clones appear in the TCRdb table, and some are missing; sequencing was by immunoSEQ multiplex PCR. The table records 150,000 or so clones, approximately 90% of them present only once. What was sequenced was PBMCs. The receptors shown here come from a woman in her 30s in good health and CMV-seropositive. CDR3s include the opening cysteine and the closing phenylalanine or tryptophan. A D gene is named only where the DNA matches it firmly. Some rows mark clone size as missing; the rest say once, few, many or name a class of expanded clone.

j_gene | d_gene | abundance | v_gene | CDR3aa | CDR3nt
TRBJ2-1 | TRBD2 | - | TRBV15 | CATSGGTSGDNEQFF | TGTGCCACCAGCGGGGGGACTAGCGGAGACAATGAGCAGTTCTTC
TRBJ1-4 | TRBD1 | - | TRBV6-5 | CASSKQGRANEKLFF | TGTGCCAGCAGTAAACAGGGGCGAGCTAATGAAAAACTGTTTTTT
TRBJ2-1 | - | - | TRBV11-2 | CASSLTDSTYNEQFF | TGTGCCAGCAGCTTAACGGACAGCACGTACAATGAGCAGTTCTTC
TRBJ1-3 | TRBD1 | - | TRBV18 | CASSPGQVLSGNTIYF | TGTGCCAGCTCACCAGGACAGGTTCTTTCTGGAAACACCATATATTTT
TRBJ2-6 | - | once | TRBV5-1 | CASSPPQGTGANVLTF | TGCGCCAGCAGCCCTCCACAGGGAACTGGGGCCAACGTCCTGACTTTC
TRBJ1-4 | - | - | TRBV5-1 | CASSLESNEKLFF | TGCGCCAGCAGCTTGGAGAGTAATGAAAAACTGTTTTTT
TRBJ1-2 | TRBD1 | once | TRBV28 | CAGTGAGDYGYTF | TGTGCCGGGACAGGGGCGGGAGACTATGGCTACACCTTC
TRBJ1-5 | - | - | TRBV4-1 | CASSQGGLGQPQHF | TGCGCCAGCAGCCAAGGGGGACTGGGTCAGCCCCAGCATTTT
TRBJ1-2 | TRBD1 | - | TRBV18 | CASSTGGQGAGYGYTF | TGTGCCAGCTCAACTGGGGGACAGGGGGCAGGCTATGGCTACACCTTC
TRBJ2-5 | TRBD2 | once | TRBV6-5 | CATGGSETQYF | TGTGCCACGGGGGGGTCAGAGACCCAGTACTTC
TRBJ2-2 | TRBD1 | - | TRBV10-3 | CAIGDRGHAGELFF | TGTGCCATCGGGGACAGGGGGCATGCCGGGGAGCTGTTTTTT
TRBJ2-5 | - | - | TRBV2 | CASKELGGAGSETQYF | TGTGCCAGCAAGGAATTAGGGGGGGCAGGTTCAGAGACCCAGTACTTC
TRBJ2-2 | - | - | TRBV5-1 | CASTEGTVFSGELFF | TGCGCCAGCACCGAGGGCACCGTTTTCTCCGGGGAGCTGTTTTTT
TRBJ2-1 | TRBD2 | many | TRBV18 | CASSPPGGEHEQFF | TGTGCCAGCTCACCTCCGGGAGGGGAGCATGAGCAGTTCTTC
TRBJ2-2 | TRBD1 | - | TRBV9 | CASGRPTGQGAHQELFF | TGTGCCAGCGGGCGGCCCACGGGACAGGGGGCGCATCAGGAGCTGTTTTTT
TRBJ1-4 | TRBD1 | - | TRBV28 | CASSSPDRGRPDNEKLFF | TGTGCCAGCAGTTCCCCGGACAGGGGGCGCCCCGATAATGAAAAACTGTTTTTT
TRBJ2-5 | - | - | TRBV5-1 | CASSPELYGGETQYF | TGCGCCAGCAGTCCCGAACTCTATGGCGGGGAGACCCAGTACTTC
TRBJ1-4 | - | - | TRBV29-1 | CSVGSGEKLFF | TGCAGCGTTGGTTCCGGGGAAAAACTGTTTTTT
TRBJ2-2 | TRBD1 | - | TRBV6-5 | CASRQGARPPGELFF | TGTGCCAGCAGACAGGGGGCGCGGCCCCCCGGGGAGCTGTTTTTT
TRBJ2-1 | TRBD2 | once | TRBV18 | CASSPPGLAGGQSVEQFF | TGTGCCAGCTCACCACCGGGACTAGCGGGAGGGCAATCAGTTGAGCAGTTCTTC
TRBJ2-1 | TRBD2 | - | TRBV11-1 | CASSGSGTSYNEQFF | TGTGCCAGCAGCGGCAGCGGGACCTCCTACAATGAGCAGTTCTTC
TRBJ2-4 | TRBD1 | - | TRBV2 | CASTGPGQGAGARKNIQYF | TGTGCCAGCACTGGACCGGGACAGGGGGCCGGGGCAAGAAAAAACATTCAGTACTTC
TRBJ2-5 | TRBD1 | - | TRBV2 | CASRGQGVAKETQYF | TGTGCCAGCAGGGGACAGGGGGTGGCAAAAGAGACCCAGTACTTC
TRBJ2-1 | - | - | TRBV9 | CASSLTRAWDEQFF | TGTGCCAGCAGCTTGACTAGGGCTTGGGATGAGCAGTTCTTC
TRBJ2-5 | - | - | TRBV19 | CASSRAFGKETQYF | TGTGCCAGTAGTAGGGCCTTTGGAAAAGAGACCCAGTACTTC
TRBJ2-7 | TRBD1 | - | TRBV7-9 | CASSQSGQGYEQYF | TGTGCCAGCAGCCAATCGGGACAGGGGTACGAGCAGTACTTC
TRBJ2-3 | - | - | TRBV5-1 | CASSPGGGQNTQYF | TGCGCCAGCAGCCCCGGTGGGGGACAAAATACGCAGTATTTT
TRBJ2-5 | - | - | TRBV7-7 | CASSLAGFGETQYF | TGTGCCAGCAGCTTAGCTGGTTTCGGAGAGACCCAGTACTTC
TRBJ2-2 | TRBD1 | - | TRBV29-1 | CSVDRGNGELFF | TGCAGCGTGGACAGGGGAAACGGGGAGCTGTTTTTT
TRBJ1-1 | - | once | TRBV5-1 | CASSERRLNTEAFF | TGCGCCAGCAGCGAAAGGAGGTTGAACACTGAAGCTTTCTTT
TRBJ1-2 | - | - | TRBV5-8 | CASSLIVRLGYTF | TGTGCCAGCAGCTTGATAGTTCGCTTGGGCTACACCTTC
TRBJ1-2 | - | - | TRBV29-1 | CSVHPDIYGYTF | TGCAGCGTTCATCCAGATATCTATGGCTACACCTTC
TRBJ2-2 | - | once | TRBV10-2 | CASRGDTGELFF | TGCGCCAGCAGAGGGGATACCGGGGAGCTGTTTTTT
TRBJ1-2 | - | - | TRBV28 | CASSLSPLPGGGGYTF | TGTGCCAGCAGTTTATCCCCACTCCCGGGGGGCGGAGGCTACACCTTC
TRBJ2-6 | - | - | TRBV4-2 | CASSPARGSGANVLTF | TGTGCCAGCAGCCCGGCGAGGGGGTCTGGGGCCAACGTCCTGACTTTC
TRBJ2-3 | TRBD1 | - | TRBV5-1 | CASSLRTGDPRGTQYF | TGCGCCAGCAGCTTGCGAACAGGGGATCCACGGGGTACGCAGTATTTT
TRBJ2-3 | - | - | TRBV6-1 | CASRGSTDTQYF | TGTGCCAGCCGCGGAAGCACAGATACGCAGTATTTT
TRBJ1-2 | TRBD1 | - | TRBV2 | CARQGENYGYTF | TGTGCCAGACAGGGGGAAAACTATGGCTACACCTTC
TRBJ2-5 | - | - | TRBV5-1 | CASSPGLSTKETQYF | TGCGCCAGCAGCCCGGGACTGTCGACGAAAGAGACCCAGTACTTC
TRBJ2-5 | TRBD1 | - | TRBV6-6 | CASSYNNRGQETQYF | TGTGCCAGCAGTTACAACAACAGGGGCCAAGAGACCCAGTACTTC
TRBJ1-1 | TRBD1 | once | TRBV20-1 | CSVPGGTEAFF | TGCAGTGTTCCAGGGGGCACTGAAGCTTTCTTT
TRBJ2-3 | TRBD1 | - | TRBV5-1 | CASSPGQYPGGGGDTQYF | TGCGCCAGCAGCCCCGGGCAGTACCCAGGGGGCGGAGGGGATACGCAGTATTTT
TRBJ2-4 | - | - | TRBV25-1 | CASSAGGGLNIQYF | TGTGCCAGCAGTGCTGGGGGGGGGCTGAACATTCAGTACTTC
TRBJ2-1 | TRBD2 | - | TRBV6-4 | CASSDGTSGYNEQFF | TGTGCCAGCAGTGACGGGACTAGCGGCTACAATGAGCAGTTCTTC
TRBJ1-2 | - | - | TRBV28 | CASSLRAGPNGYTF | TGTGCCAGCAGTTTAAGGGCAGGGCCGAATGGCTACACCTTC
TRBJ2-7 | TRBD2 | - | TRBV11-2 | CASRPLRGGYEQYF | TGTGCCAGCAGGCCCCTCCGGGGGGGCTATGAGCAGTACTTC
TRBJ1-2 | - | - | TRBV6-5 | CASRGADAVGYTF | TGTGCCAGCAGGGGGGCGGACGCCGTGGGCTACACCTTC
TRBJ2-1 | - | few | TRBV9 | CASTPEGISYNEQFF | TGTGCCAGCACCCCGGAGGGAATTTCCTACAATGAGCAGTTCTTC
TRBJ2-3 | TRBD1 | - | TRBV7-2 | CASSLDRGLTDTQYF | TGTGCCAGCAGCTTGGACAGGGGGCTAACAGATACGCAGTATTTT
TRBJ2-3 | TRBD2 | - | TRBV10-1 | CASSESRTRRTDTQYF | TGCGCCAGCAGTGAGTCCAGGACTAGACGCACAGATACGCAGTATTTT
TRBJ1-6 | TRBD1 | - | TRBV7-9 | CASSLGQVYNSPLHF | TGTGCCAGCAGCTTGGGACAGGTGTATAATTCACCCCTCCACTTT
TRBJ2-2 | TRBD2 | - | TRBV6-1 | CASSEAAAGAGELFF | TGTGCCAGCAGTGAAGCCGCAGCGGGAGCGGGGGAGCTGTTTTTT
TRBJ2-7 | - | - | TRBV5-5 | CASSWGGYHPPYEQYF | TGTGCCAGCAGCTGGGGGGGCTATCACCCCCCCTACGAGCAGTACTTC
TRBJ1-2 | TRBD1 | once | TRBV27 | CASSSEGTGWMNGYTF | TGTGCCAGCAGTTCGGAAGGGACAGGGTGGATGAATGGCTACACCTTC
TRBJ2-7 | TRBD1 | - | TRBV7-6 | CARRQGNSYEQYF | TGTGCCAGGAGACAGGGGAACTCCTACGAGCAGTACTTC
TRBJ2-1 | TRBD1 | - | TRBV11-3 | CASSLDSRGYEQFF | TGTGCCAGCAGCTTAGATAGCAGGGGGTATGAGCAGTTCTTC
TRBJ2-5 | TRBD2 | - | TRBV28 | CASSLWTSGGETQYF | TGTGCCAGCAGTTTATGGACTAGCGGGGGAGAGACCCAGTACTTC
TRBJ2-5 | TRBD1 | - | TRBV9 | CASSSTGQGQRETQYF | TGTGCCAGCAGCTCCACGGGACAGGGACAACGAGAGACCCAGTACTTC
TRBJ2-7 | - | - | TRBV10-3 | CAISEAGPYEQYF | TGTGCCATCAGTGAGGCAGGGCCCTACGAGCAGTACTTC